The T cell receptor beta chain under discussion was sequenced for a study of vaccination effects on CD4 cells after COVID-19 (dated by TCRdb to 2021 to 2024). For the study in its entirety: Two doses of either the BNT162b2 or the mRNA-1273 mRNA SARS-CoV-2 vaccine were administered to participants. The Oncomine TCR Beta short-read assay on an Illumina iSeq 100 was used to sequence cultures from other donors in the study. Altogether, 10 COVID-19 convalescent patients and several SARS-CoV-2-naive healthy vaccine recipients made up the full study. In both COVID-19 convalescent patients and infection-naive vaccine recipients, the study compared SARS-CoV-2 spike-specific CD4+ TCR repertoires from before mRNA vaccination with those from after it. The paper's findings and limits, for the study overall: The study was limited by a small number of convalescent patients, and early post-infection timepoints were lacking. Among healthy vaccine recipients, nearly all vaccine-induced clones were SARS-CoV-2 mono-reactive, and just 1 of 255 was cross-reactive with common cold coronaviruses. Both infection-induced and vaccine-induced clones contracted markedly at late post-vaccination timepoints, which is consistent with waning T cell responses.

The ViraFEST assay stimulated PBMC with viral peptide pools and then used TCR sequencing to identify antigen-specific CD4+ T cell clonotypes by expansion. After around ten days of culture, CD4+ T cells were isolated with the EasySep CD4+ T cell isolation kit. Healthy vaccine recipients had no prior SARS-CoV-2 infection, confirmed by negative nucleocapsid antibodies before and after vaccination. Under 2.5 million PBMC per well were cultured with 10 ug/ml peptides in IMDM containing 5% human AB serum, around 10 IU/ml IL-2 and gentamicin. On days 3 and 7, half of the culture medium was replaced with fresh IL-2-containing medium. Unless noted otherwise, every peptide stimulation condition was grown in triplicate wells. PBMC were separated from whole blood using Ficoll-Paque Plus gradient centrifugation and were then either cryopreserved at -140C or used fresh. The overlapping peptide pools covered the spike proteins of SARS-CoV-2 as well as those of the common cold coronaviruses HCoV-NL63, HCoV-OC43 and HCoV-229E. The QIAamp micro DNA kit was used to extract genomic DNA from the cultured CD4+ T cells.

To note about this clone: The antigen this receptor binds is unknown. No much larger clone is present one base from it, and per-base qualities are unavailable.

To prepare the library, the immunoSEQ multiplex PCR assay was applied. TCR beta CDR3 sequencing was performed on DNA from the cultured, isolated CD4+ T cells. On the authors' methods: Non-productive TCR sequences were removed and reads were trimmed to the CDR3 region, keeping CDR3s of at least 7 amino acids. Antigen-specific clonotypes were identified using the MANAFEST web app by comparison of expansion in peptide wells against reference cultures. Positive clones required FDR<0.05 expansion versus reference and all other wells, odds ratio above 5, and frequency above 0.1% in two replicate wells. A clonotype was called cross-reactive if it was significantly expanded both in SARS-CoV-2 spike wells and in at least one common cold coronavirus spike condition. Levenshtein distance calculated with the stringdist R package was used to assess CDR3 similarity, and unrooted trees were constructed with ape in R 3.6.1. TCRdb retrieved this table from immuneACCESS and kept in-frame rearrangements only. Not all clones are present; in checked studies, unresolved V genes account for under half, and no reason is known for the remainder. That table gives V, J and clone size, and the DNA gave D and trimming. In this sample the table shows fewer than 65,000 clones, more than 80% of which occur a single time. Of the sample, about 2.4% is held by the ten largest clones.

Material: CD4+ T cells from PBMCs cultured with HCoV-229E spike peptides, obtained before COVID-19 vaccination. The cell subset or site label for this specimen denotes: HCoV-229E spike overlapping peptide pool stimulation. The TCR sequence derives from a human donor who received a COVID-19 vaccine.

For the CDR3, the sequence is CASSLVKSGGADTQYF. In nucleotide form, the sequence is TGCGCCAGCAGCTTGGTAAAGAGCGGGGGGGCAGATACGCAGTATTTT. Recombination linked TRBV5-1 to TRBJ2-3; 10 central bases correspond to TRBD2. Taken from cysteine to phenylalanine, the CDR3 has 16 residues. Solely the CDR3 DNA is kept, with 48 bases framed from the first base. Trimming removed 0 bases from V and 4 bases from J; the gene matches leave 5 bases unexplained. Looking up the germline V gene yields CDR1 SGHRS and CDR2 YFSETQ.